These 3 T cell receptor beta chains originate from one sample sequenced in a study of vaccination effects on CD4 cells after COVID-19 (dated by TCRdb to between 2021 and 2023). These receptors are not linked to any known antigen. After approximately eleven days of culture, CD4+ T cells were isolated with the EasySep CD4+ T cell isolation kit. Libraries were made using the immunoSEQ multiplex PCR assay. Entries here come from immuneACCESS through TCRdb and include only in-frame sequences with V and J called. Some clones fail to appear in such tables; in the studies checked, an unresolved V gene covers under half of the shortfall, and the cause of the remainder is unknown. The table for this sample lists about 76,000 clones; about 74% of them were counted only once. Of the sample, approximately 2% falls within the top ten clones. The material was CD4+ T cells from PBMCs cultured without peptide, obtained before COVID-19 vaccination. All receptors come from a human donor who received a COVID-19 vaccine.

This chain uses TRBV5-1 with TRBJ2-5; a possible D gene is TRBD1 (6 bases). The CDR3 has 15 amino acids. Germline assignment: CDR1 SGHRS and CDR2 YFSETQ. Trimming cost V 0 bases and J 1 base, with 10 bases left between them. CDR3 in amino acids: CASSLGPTGQETQYF. As DNA, the CDR3 is TGCGCCAGCAGCTTGGGTCCGACAGGCCAAGAGACCCAGTACTTC.

The V call is TRBV10-3, the J call TRBJ1-2; 7 nucleotides agree with TRBD1. The CDR3 totals 15 residues. Per germline, CDR1 ENHRY and CDR2 SYGVKD. Trimming at V came to 4 bases and at J to 5 bases, leaving 10 bases not matched to a gene. The CDR3 DNA sequence: TGTGCCATCAGTGCTAGTATCGGGACAGAATATGGCTACACCTTC. This translates into CAISASIGTEYGYTF.

V and J are TRBV5-1 and TRBJ1-5, with unresolved D. The germline V gene has CDR1 SGHRS and CDR2 YFSETQ. V was shortened by 0 bases and J by 0 bases, with 4 bases between the two germline ends. The CDR3 is made up of 14 amino acids. In nucleotides, the CDR3 is TGCGCCAGCAGCTTGGGGAATAGCAATCAGCCCCAGCATTTT. Protein: CASSLGNSNQPQHF.